The clone carrying this TCR beta chain was seen repeatedly, ten times or more. This entry is derived from a study of metastatic and nonmetastatic thyroid tumors. Study in general: Repertoires of blood and of tissue (tumor or nodule) from malignant and benign thyroid patients were compared.

TCRdb re-called the PCR reads via MiXCR. The profile shows roughly 83,000 clones, more than 13% of them singletons. V was trimmed by 3 bases and J by 2 bases, leaving 11 bases between them. CDR3 length equals 14 residues. Germline-derived CDR1 and CDR2 are MNHEY and SMNVEV (reference sequence). Patients underwent thyroid surgery, and none had received any treatment before it. The sequenced sample consisted of blood. This sequence joins TRBV27 and TRBJ2-7; possibly TRBD1 or TRBD2 for D (5 bases each). This TCR came from a female donor with papillary thyroid cancer or a benign thyroid nodule (not recorded which). Some clones in this sample may be carry-over from other donors' samples. CDR3 loop: CASSFEGPAYEQYF. The DNA for the CDR3 is TGTGCCAGCAGTTTCGAGGGGCCAGCCTACGAGCAGTACTTC.